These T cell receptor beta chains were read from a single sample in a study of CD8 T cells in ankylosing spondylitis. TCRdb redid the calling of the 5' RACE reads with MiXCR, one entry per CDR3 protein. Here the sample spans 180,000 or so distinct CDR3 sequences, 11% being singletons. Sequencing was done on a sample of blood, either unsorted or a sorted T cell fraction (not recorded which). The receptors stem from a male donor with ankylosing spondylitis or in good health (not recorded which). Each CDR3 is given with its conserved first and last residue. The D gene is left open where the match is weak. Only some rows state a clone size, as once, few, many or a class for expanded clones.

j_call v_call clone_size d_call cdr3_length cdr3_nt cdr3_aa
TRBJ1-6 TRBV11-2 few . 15 TGTGCCAGCAGCACACGGACAAGCCCACCTTCACCCCTCCACTTT CASSTRTSPPSPLHF
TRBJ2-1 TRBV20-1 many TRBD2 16 TGCAGTGCCCCAATGGTACTAGCGGGAGGGCCTAATGAGCAGTTCTTC CSAPMVLAGGPNEQFF
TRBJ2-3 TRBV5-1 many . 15 TGCGCCAGCAGCTTGGAAGGACGCTTCGCGGATACGCAGTATTTT CASSLEGRFADTQYF
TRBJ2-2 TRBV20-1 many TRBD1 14 TGCAGTGCTAGAGTGGGACAGGCCTCCGGGGAGCTGTTTTTT CSARVGQASGELFF
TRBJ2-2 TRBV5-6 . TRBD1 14 TGTGCCAGCCGCCGGGACAGGGTTGCCGGGGAGCTGTTTTTT CASRRDRVAGELFF
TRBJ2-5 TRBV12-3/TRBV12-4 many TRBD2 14 TGTGCCAGCAGTTTAATAGCGGGGCCGGGGACCCAGTACTTC CASSLIAGPGTQYF
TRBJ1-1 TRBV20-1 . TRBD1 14 TGCAGTGCTAGAATCCGGCAGGGGGCCTCTGAAGCTTTCTTT CSARIRQGASEAFF
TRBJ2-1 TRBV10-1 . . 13 TGCGCCAGCAGTGGGTCCGGGTACAATGAGCAGTTCTTC CASSGSGYNEQFF
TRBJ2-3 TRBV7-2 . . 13 TGTGCCAGCAGCTTAGGGGCAGAAGATACGCAGTATTTT CASSLGAEDTQYF
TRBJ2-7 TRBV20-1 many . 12 TGCAGTGCTGTGGTGGGGGGTTACGAGCAGTACTTC CSAVVGGYEQYF
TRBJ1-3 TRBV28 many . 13 TGTGCCAGCAGCACCGGGACAAGAAACACCATATATTTT CASSTGTRNTIYF
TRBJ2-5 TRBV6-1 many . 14 TGTGCCAGCAAGATAACAGGGACCGGGGAGACCCAGTACTTC CASKITGTGETQYF
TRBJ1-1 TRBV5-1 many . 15 TGCGCCAGCAGCTCATTTGGGGAGGGGGTTACTGAAGCTTTCTTT CASSSFGEGVTEAFF
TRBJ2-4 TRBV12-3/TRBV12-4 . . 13 TGTGCCAGCAGTTTAACGGCCAAAAACATTCAGTACTTC CASSLTAKNIQYF